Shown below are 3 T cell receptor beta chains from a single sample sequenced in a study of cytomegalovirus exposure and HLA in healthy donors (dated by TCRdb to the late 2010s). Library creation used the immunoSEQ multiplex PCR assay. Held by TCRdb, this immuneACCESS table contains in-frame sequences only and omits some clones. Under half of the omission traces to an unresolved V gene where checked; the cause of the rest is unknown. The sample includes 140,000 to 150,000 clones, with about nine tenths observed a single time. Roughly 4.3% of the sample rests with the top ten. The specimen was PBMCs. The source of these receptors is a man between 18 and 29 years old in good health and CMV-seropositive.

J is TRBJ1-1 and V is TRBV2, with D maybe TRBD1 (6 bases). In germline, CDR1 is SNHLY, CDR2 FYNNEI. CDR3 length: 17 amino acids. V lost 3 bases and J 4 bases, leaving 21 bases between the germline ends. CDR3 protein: CASSDNRAGEGFTEAFF. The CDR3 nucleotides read TGTGCCAGCAGTGACAATAGGGCAGGGGAAGGTTTCACTGAAGCTTTCTTT.

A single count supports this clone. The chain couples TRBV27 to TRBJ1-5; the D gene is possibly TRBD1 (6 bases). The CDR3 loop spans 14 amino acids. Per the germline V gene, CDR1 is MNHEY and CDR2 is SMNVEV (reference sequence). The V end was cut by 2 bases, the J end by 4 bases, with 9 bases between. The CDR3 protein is CASSLRGGNQPQHF. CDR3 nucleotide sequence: TGTGCCAGCAGTTTACGAGGGGGAAATCAGCCCCAGCATTTT.

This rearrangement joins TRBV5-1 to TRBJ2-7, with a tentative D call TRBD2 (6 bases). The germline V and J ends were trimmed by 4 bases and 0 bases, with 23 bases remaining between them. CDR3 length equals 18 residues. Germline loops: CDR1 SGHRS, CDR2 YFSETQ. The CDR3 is CASSPNTVAGLPSYEQYF. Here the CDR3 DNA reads TGCGCCAGCAGCCCGAATACTGTCGCGGGGCTCCCCTCCTACGAGCAGTACTTC.